What follows are 10 T cell receptor beta chains derived from one specimen sequenced in a study of immune evolution from preneoplasia to lung adenocarcinoma. Clones were sequenced by immunoSEQ multiplex PCR, and TCRdb holds only the in-frame ones, with some missing. Of several thousand clones in the sample, approximately 83% were seen once. Sequencing was performed on FFPE minimally invasive lung adenocarcinoma tissue. These receptors came from an older person with lung adenocarcinoma.

The chain joins TRBV5-6 to TRBJ2-1; tentatively, D is TRBD1 or TRBD2 (6 bases each). This CDR3 region has 14 residues. Germline V gene data show CDR1 as SGHDT and CDR2 as YYEEEE. V lost 5 bases and J lost 9, with 18 bases in between. Here the CDR3 DNA reads TGTGCCAGCAGTCTGGGACTGTTCAGGGGTGAGCAGTTCTTC. Translated: CASSLGLFRGEQFF. Drawing the rest from reference TRBV5-6 and TRBJ2-1, the complete variable domain is DAGVTQSPTHLIKTRGQQVTLRCSPKSGHDTVSWYQQALGQGPQFIFQYYEEEERQRGNFPDRFSGHQFPNYSSELNVNALLLGDSALYLCASSLGLFRGEQFFGPGTRLTVL.

This chain uses TRBV7-8 with TRBJ2-2, with 8 bases lining up with TRBD1. The V gene's germline CDR1 is SGHVS and CDR2 FQNEAQ. Trimming cost V 4 bases and J 6 bases; bases outside gene matches: 7. The CDR3 has 15 amino acids. In DNA form, the CDR3 reads TGTGCCAGCAGCTCCGGACAGGGAGGAGCCGGGGAGCTGTTTTTT. It encodes CASSSGQGGAGELFF.

The chain is built from TRBV5-6 and TRBJ1-5; D may be TRBD1 (5 bases). Trimming cost V 3 bases and J 0 bases, with 10 bases left between them. The germline V gene encodes CDR1 SGHDT and CDR2 YYEEEE. This CDR3 is built from 15 residues. The CDR3 here is CASSWGRGSNQPQHF. The CDR3 DNA follows: TGTGCCAGCAGCTGGGGGAGAGGTAGCAATCAGCCCCAGCATTTT.

The rearrangement links TRBV9 to TRBJ2-3; D call uncertain. Germline V CDR1 and CDR2: SGDLS, YYNGEE. The CDR3 consists of 14 residues. The V gene lost 0 bases and the J gene lost 6 bases, with 11 bases spanning the gap. In DNA form, the CDR3 reads TGTGCCAGCAGCGTAGTCCCCTCCCGGGATACGCAGTATTTT. This translates into CASSVVPSRDTQYF.

This chain links TRBV6-6 with TRBJ1-4; TRBD1 is a possible D gene (6 bases). Trimming stripped 6 bases from V and 4 bases from J, with 12 bases between. The CDR3 is made up of 14 amino acids. Germline values: CDR1 MNHNY, CDR2 SVGAGI (reference sequence). The CDR3 spells CASSPTGHNEKLFF. In DNA, the CDR3 is TGTGCCAGCAGCCCGACAGGTCATAATGAAAAACTGTTTTTT.

This chain connects TRBV27 to TRBJ2-7; D perhaps matches TRBD1 (6 bases). V shed 2 bases and J shed 4 bases, with 15 bases lying between them. Germline CDR1 reads MNHEY; CDR2 reads SMNVEV (reference sequence). The length of the CDR3 is 15 residues. CDR3 residues: CASSLGEQGGYEQYF. The CDR3 region has the DNA TGTGCCAGCAGTTTAGGCGAACAGGGTGGGTACGAGCAGTACTTC.

The chain is built from TRBV19 and TRBJ1-5; perhaps TRBD1 as D (5 bases). Germline V lookup: CDR1 LNHDA, CDR2 SQIVND (reference sequence). The CDR3 runs to 13 residues. With 3 bases removed from V and 7 bases from J, the gap between germline ends came to 10 bases. As DNA, the CDR3 is TGTGCCAGTAGTATCGGGGCGGAACAGCCCCAGCATTTT. Protein product: CASSIGAEQPQHF.

The chain combines TRBV10-3 with TRBJ1-2; TRBD1 aligns across 7 bases. The CDR3 totals 14 residues. After removal of 10 bases from V and 7 bases from J, the junction contained 15 bases not matched to a gene. Germline CDR1 ENHRY, CDR2 SYGVKD. The CDR3 nucleotides read TGTGCCACACAAACCTTGACAGGGTGGAGTGGCTACACCTTC. Amino acid sequence: CATQTLTGWSGYTF.

The chain carries TRBV7-9 and TRBJ1-1; D gene ambiguous. CDR3 size: 14 residues. Germline V CDR1 and CDR2: SEHNR, FQNEAQ (reference sequence). The germline V and J ends were trimmed by 3 bases and 0 bases, with 8 bases remaining between them. CDR3 nucleotides: TGTGCCAGCAGCTTGAACCAGGTGAACACTGAAGCTTTCTTT. It codes for CASSLNQVNTEAFF. Full variable domain (remainder filled in from reference TRBV7-9 and TRBJ1-1): DTGVSQNPRHKITKRGQNVTFRCDPISEHNRLYWYRQTLGQGPEFLTYFQNEAQLEKSRLLSDRFSAERPKGSFSTLEIQRTEQGDSAMYLCASSLNQVNTEAFFGQGTRLTVV.

This clone appeared a single time. The CDR3 nucleotides are TGTGCCAGCAGCTTAGCCAGGGATACCGGGGAGCTGTTTTTT. It encodes CASSLARDTGELFF. The chain employs TRBV7-2 and TRBJ2-2, with a weak D call TRBD1 (5 bases). Germline values: CDR1 SGHTA, CDR2 FQGNSA. The ends were cut back, 0 bases at V and 5 bases at J, with 7 bases in the middle. This CDR3 comprises 14 residues.